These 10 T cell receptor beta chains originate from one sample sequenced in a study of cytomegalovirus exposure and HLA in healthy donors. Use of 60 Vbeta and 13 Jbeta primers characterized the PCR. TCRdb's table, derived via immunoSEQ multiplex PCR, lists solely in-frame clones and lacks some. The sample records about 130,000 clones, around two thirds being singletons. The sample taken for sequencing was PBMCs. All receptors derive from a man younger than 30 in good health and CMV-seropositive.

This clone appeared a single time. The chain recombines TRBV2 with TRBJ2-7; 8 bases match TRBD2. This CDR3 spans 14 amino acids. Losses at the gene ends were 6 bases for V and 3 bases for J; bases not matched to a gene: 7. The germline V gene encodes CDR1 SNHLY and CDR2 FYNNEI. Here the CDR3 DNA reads TGTGCCAGCAGGGTCGGGGGGGGTGTCTACGAGCAGTACTTC. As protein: CASRVGGGVYEQYF. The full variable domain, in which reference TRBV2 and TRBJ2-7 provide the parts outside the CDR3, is EPEVTQTPSHQVTQMGQEVILRCVPISNHLYFYWYRQILGQKVEFLVSFYNNEISEKSEIFDDQFSVERPDGSNFTLKIRSTKLEDSAMYFCASRVGGGVYEQYFGPGTRLTVT.

The CDR3 spells CASSPQGGQVHEQYF. The CDR3 DNA is TGTGCCAGCAGCCCCCAGGGTGGACAGGTCCACGAGCAGTACTTC. The chain uses TRBV7-3 and TRBJ2-7, with 7 bases matching TRBD1. Losses at the gene ends were 5 bases for V and 5 bases for J; bases not matched to a gene: 12. In germline, CDR1 is SGHTA, CDR2 FQGTGA. CDR3 length: 15 amino acids.

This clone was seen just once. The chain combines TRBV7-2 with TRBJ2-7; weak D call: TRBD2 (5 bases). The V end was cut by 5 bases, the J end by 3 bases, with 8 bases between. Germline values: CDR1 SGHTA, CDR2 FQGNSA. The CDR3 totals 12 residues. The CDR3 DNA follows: TGTGCCAGCAGCAGACGGGGCTACGAGCAGTACTTC. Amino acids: CASSRRGYEQYF.

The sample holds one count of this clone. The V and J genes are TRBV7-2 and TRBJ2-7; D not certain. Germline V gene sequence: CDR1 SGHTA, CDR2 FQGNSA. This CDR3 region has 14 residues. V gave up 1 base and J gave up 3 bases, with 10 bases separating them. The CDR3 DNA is TGTGCCAGCAGCTTAGTCCACAGTGACTACGAGCAGTACTTC. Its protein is CASSLVHSDYEQYF. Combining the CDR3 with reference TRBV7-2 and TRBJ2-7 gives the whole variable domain GAGVSQSPSNKVTEKGKDVELRCDPISGHTALYWYRQSLGQGLEFLIYFQGNSAPDKSGLPSDRFSAERTGGSVSTLTIQRTQQEDSAVYLCASSLVHSDYEQYFGPGTRLTVT.

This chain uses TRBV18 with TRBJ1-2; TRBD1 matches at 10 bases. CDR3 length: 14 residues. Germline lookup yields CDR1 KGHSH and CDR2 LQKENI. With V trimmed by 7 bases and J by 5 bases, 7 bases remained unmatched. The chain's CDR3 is CASLEMGQGYGYTF. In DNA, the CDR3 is TGTGCCAGCTTGGAGATGGGACAGGGGTATGGCTACACCTTC.

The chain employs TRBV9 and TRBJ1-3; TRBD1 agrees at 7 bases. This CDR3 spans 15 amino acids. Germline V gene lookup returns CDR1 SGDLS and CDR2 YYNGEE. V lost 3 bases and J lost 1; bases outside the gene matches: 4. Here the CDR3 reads CASSATGVSGNTIYF. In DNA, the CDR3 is TGTGCCAGCAGCGCAACAGGGGTTTCTGGAAACACCATATATTTT.

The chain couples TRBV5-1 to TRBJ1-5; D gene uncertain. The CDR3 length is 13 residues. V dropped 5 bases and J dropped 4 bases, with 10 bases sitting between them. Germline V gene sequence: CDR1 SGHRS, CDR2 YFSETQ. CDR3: CASRPAENQPQHF. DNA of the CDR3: TGCGCCAGCAGGCCGGCGGAGAATCAGCCCCAGCATTTT.

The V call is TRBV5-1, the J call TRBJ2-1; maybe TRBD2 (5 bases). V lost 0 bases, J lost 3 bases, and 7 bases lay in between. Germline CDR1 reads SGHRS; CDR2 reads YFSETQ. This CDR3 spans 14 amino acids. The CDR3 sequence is CASSLVASYNEQFF. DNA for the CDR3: TGCGCCAGCAGCTTGGTAGCGAGCTACAATGAGCAGTTCTTC.

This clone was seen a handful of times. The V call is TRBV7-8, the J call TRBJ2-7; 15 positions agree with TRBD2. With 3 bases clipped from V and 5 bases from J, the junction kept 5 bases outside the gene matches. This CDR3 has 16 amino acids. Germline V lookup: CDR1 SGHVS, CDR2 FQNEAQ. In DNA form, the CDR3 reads TGTGCCAGCAGCTTCTACGGACTAGCGGGGGGGAACGAGCAGTACTTC. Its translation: CASSFYGLAGGNEQYF.

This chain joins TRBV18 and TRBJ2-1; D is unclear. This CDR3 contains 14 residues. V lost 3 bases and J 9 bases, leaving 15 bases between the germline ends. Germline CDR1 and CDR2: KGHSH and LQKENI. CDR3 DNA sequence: TGTGCCAGCTCACCCCAGGTCAGGCAGGTTGAGCAGTTCTTC. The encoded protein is CASSPQVRQVEQFF.